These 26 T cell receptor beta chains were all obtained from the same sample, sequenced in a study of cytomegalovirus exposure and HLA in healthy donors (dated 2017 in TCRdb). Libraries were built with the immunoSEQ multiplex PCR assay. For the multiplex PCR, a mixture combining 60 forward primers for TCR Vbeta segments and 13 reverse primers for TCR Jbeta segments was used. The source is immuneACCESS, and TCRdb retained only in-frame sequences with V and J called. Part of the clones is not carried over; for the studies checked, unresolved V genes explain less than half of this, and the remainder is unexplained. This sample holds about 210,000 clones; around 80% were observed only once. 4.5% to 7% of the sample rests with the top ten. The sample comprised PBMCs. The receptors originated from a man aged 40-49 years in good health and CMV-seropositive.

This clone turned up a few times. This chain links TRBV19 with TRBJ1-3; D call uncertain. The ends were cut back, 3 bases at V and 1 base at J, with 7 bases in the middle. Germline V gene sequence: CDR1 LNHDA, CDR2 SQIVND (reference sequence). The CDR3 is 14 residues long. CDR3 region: CASSILPSGNTIYF. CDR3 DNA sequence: TGTGCCAGTAGTATCCTACCGTCTGGAAACACCATATATTTT.

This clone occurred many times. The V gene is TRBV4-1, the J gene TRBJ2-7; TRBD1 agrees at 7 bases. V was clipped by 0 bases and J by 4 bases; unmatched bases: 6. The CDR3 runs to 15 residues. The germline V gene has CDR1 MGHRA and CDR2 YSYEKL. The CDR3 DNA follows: TGCGCCAGCAGCCAAGATAGTGGGACAGTGTACGAGCAGTACTTC. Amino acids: CASSQDSGTVYEQYF.

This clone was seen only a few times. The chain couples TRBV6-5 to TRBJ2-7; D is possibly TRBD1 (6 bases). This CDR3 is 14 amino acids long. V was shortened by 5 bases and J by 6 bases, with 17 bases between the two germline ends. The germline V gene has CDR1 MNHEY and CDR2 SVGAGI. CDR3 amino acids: CASSPATGMGEQYV. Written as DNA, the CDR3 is TGTGCCAGCAGTCCGGCGACAGGAATGGGCGAGCAGTACGTC.

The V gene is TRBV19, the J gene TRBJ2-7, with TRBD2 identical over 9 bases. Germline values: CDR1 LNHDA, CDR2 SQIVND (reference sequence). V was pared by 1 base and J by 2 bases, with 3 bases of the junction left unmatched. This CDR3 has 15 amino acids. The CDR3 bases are TGTGCCAGTAGTATAGTTCCTAGCGGGACCTACGAGCAGTACTTC. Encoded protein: CASSIVPSGTYEQYF.

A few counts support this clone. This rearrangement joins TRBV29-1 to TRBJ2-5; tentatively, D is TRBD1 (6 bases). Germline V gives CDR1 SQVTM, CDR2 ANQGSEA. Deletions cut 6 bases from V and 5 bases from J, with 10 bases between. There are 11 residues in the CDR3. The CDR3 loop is CSVRDRETQYF. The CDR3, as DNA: TGCAGCGTGAGAGACAGGGAGACCCAGTACTTC.

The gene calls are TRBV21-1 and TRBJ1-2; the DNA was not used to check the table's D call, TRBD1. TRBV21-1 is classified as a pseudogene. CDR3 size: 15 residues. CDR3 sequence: CASSKGRGQGPGYTF. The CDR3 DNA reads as TGTGCCAGCAGCAAAGGTAGGGGACAGGGACCTGGCTACACCTTC.

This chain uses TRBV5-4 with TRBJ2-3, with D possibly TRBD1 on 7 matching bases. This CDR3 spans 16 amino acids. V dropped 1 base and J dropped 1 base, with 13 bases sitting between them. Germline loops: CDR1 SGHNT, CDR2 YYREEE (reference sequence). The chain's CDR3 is CASSLWGRGGTDTQYF. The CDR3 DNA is TGTGCCAGCAGCTTGTGGGGCAGGGGGGGCACAGATACGCAGTATTTT.

The CDR3 DNA sequence: TGTGCCAGCAGTTCTACCTACGAGCAGTACTTC. The encoded protein is CASSSTYEQYF. This chain joins TRBV6-6 and TRBJ2-7; unclear D gene. CDR3 length equals 11 residues. CDR1 is MNHNY, CDR2 SVGAGI, per germline (reference sequence). V lost 4 bases to trimming and J lost 2 bases, with 3 bases between them.

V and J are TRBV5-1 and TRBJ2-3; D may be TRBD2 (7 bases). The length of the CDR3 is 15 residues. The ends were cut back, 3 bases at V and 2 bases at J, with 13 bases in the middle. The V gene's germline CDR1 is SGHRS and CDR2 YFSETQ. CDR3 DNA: TGCGCCAGCAGCTACTTAGGGGGGGACACAGATACGCAGTATTTT. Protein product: CASSYLGGDTDTQYF.

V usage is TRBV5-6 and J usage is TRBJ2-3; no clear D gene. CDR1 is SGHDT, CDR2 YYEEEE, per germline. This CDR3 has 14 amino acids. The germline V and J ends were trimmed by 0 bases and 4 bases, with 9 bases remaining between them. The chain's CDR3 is CASSLGAIADTQYF. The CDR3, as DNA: TGTGCCAGCAGCTTGGGGGCGATCGCAGATACGCAGTATTTT.

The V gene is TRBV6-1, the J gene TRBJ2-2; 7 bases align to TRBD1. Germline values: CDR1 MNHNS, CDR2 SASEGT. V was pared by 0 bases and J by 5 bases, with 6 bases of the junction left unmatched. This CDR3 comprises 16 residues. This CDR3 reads CASSEAGGAGTGELFF. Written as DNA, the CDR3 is TGTGCCAGCAGTGAAGCAGGGGGCGCTGGGACCGGGGAGCTGTTTTTT.

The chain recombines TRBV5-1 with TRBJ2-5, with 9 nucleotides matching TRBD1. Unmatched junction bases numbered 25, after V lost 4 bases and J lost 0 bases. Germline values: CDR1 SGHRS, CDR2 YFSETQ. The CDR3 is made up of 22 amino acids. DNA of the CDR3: TGCGCCAGCAGCCCTGTGGGTTTAGGGACAGGGCTTGAGGAGGGGTACCAAGAGACCCAGTACTTC. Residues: CASSPVGLGTGLEEGYQETQYF.

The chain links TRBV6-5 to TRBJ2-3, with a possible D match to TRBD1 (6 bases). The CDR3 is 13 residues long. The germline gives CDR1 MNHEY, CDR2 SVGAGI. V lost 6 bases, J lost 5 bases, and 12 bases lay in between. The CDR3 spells CASRSWGQDTQYF. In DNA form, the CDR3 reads TGTGCCAGCAGAAGTTGGGGGCAAGATACGCAGTATTTT.

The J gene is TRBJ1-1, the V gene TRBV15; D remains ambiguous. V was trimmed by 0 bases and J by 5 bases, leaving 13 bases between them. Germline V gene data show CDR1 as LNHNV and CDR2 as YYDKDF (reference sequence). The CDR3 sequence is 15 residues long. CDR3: CATSRDRARGTEAFF. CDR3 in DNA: TGTGCCACCAGCAGAGACCGGGCCAGAGGGACTGAAGCTTTCTTT.

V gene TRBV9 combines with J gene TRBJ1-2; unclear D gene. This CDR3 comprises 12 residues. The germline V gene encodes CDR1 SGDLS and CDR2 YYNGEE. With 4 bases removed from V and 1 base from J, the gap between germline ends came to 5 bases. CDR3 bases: TGTGCCAGCAGCATTAGTAACTATGGCTACACCTTC. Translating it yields CASSISNYGYTF.

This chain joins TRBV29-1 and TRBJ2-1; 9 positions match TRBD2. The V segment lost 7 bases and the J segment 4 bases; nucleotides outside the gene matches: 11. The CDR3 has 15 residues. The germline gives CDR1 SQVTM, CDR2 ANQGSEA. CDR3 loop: CSAPMREGWYNEQFF. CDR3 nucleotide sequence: TGCAGCGCCCCTATGCGGGAGGGCTGGTACAATGAGCAGTTCTTC.

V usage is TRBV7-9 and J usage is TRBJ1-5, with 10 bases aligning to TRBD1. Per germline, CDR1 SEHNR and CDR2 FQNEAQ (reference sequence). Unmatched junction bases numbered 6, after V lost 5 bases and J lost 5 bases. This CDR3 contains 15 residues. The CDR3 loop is CASSARTGGDQPQHF. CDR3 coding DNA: TGTGCCAGCAGCGCCAGGACAGGGGGGGATCAGCCCCAGCATTTT.

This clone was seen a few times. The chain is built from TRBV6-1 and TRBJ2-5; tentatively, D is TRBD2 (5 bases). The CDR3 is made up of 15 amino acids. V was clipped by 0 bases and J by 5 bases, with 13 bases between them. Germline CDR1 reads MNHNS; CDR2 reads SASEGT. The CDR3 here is CASSEAAGAAETQYF. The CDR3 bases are TGTGCCAGCAGTGAAGCTGCGGGCGCGGCGGAGACCCAGTACTTC.

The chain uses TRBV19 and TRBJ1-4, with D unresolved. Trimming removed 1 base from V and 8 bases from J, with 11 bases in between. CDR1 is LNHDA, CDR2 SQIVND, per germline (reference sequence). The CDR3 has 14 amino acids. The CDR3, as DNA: TGTGCCAGTAGTATAGGCTATGCTTGGGAAAAACTGTTTTTT. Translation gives CASSIGYAWEKLFF.

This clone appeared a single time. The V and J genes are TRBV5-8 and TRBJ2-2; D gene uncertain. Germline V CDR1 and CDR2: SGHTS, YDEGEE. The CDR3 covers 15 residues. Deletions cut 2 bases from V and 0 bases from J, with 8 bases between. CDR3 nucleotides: TGTGCCAGCAGCTTTACAGACCCGAACACCGGGGAGCTGTTTTTT. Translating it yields CASSFTDPNTGELFF.

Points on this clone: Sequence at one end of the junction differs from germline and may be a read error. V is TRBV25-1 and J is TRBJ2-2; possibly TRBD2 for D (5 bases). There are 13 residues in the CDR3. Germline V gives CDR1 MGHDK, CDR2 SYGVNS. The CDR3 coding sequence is TGTGCCAGCAGTGGAGTGAACACCGGGGAGCTGCTTTTT. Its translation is CASSGVNTGELLF.

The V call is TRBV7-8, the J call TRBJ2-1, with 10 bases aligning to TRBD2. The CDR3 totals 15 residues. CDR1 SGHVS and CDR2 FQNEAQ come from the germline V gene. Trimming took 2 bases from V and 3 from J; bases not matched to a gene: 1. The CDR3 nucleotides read TGTGCCAGCAGCTTAAGGACTAGCGGCTACAATGAGCAGTTCTTC. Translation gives CASSLRTSGYNEQFF.

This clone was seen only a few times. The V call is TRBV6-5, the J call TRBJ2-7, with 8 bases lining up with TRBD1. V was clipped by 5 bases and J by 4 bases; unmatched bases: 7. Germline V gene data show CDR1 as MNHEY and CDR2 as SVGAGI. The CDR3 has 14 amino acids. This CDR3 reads CASSPDRGLYEQYF. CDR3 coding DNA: TGTGCCAGCAGTCCCGACAGGGGCCTGTACGAGCAGTACTTC.

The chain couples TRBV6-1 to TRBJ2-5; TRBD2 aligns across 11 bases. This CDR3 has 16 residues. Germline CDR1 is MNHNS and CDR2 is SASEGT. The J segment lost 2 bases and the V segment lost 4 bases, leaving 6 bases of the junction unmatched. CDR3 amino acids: CASSGGGLAVQETQYF. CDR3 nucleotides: TGTGCCAGCAGTGGGGGGGGACTAGCGGTTCAAGAGACCCAGTACTTC.

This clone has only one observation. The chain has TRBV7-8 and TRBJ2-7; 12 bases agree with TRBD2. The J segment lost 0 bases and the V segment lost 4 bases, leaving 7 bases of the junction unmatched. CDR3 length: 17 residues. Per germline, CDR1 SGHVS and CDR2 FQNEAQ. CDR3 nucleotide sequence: TGTGCCAGCAGCTACCTGTGGACTAGCGGGACCTCCTACGAGCAGTACGTC. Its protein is CASSYLWTSGTSYEQYV.

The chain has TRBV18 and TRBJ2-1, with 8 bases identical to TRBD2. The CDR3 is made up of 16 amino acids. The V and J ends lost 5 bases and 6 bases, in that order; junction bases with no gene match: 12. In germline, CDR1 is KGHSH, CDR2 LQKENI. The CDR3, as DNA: TGTGCCAGCTCAGCGGGCAGCGGGGGCCCGGGCAATGAGCAGTTCTTC. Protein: CASSAGSGGPGNEQFF.